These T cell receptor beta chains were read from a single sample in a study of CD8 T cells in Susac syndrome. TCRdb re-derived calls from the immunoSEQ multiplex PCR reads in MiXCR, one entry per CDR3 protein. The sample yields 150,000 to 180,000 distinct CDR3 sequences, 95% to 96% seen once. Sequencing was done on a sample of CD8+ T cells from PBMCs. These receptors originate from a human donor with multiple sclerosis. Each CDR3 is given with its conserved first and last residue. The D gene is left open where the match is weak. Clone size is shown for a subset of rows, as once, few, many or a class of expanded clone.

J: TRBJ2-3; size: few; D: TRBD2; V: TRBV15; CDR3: CATQEAGVPDTQYF; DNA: TGTGCCACCCAGGAGGCGGGGGTTCCAGATACGCAGTATTTT
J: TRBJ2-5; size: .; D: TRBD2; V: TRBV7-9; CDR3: CASTDHEAGGPAWQETQYF; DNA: TGTGCCAGCACCGACCACGAGGCGGGGGGGCCGGCTTGGCAAGAGACCCAGTACTTC
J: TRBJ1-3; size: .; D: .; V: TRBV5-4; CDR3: CASSPTPPEGLSGNTIYF; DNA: TGTGCCAGCAGCCCGACTCCTCCCGAGGGCCTCTCTGGAAACACCATATATTTT
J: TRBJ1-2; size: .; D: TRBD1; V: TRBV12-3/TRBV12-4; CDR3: CASSLFLTGGDGYTF; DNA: TGTGCCAGCAGTTTGTTCCTGACAGGGGGCGATGGCTACACCTTC
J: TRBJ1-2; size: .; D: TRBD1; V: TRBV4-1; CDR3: CASSQEPTGAYGYTF; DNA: TGCGCCAGCAGCCAAGAGCCGACAGGGGCCTATGGCTACACCTTC
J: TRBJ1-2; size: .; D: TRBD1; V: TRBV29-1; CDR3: CSGGTDLNYGYTF; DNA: TGCAGCGGGGGGACAGACCTAAACTATGGCTACACCTTC
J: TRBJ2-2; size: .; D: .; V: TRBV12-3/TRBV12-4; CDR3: CASSFRFAGELFF; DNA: TGTGCCAGCAGTTTCCGGTTCGCCGGGGAGCTGTTTTTT
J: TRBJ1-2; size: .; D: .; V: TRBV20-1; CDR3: CSARRTENYGYTF; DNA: TGCAGTGCTAGAAGGACGGAAAACTATGGCTACACCTTC
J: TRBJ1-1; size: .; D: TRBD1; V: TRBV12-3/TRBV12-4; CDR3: CASSFGRGNSGTEAFF; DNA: TGTGCCAGCAGTTTCGGCAGGGGGAACTCGGGCACTGAAGCTTTCTTT
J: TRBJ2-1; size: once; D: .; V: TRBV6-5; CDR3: CASRPQGYNEQFF; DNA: TGTGCCAGCAGGCCACAGGGATACAATGAGCAGTTCTTC
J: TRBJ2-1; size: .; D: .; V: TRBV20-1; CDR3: CSARDPQEVNEQFF; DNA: TGCAGTGCTAGGGACCCTCAGGAGGTCAATGAGCAGTTCTTC
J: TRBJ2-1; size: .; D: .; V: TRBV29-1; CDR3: CSSPQGRNEQFF; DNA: TGCAGCAGCCCACAGGGTCGCAATGAGCAGTTCTTC
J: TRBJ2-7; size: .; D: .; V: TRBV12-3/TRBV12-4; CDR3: CASSVTGSEQYF; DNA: TGTGCCAGCAGTGTCACAGGGAGCGAGCAGTACTTC
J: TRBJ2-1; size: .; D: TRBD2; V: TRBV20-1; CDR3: CSAQRLAGVYNEQFF; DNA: TGCAGTGCTCAGAGGCTAGCGGGGGTTTACAATGAGCAGTTCTTC
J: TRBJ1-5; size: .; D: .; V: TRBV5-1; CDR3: CASSLEGVSNQPQHF; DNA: TGCGCCAGCAGCTTGGAAGGGGTTAGCAATCAGCCCCAGCATTTT
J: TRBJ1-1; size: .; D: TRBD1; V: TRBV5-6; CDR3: CASSYPGGSRMATEAFF; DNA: TGTGCCAGCAGCTACCCAGGGGGCTCTCGGATGGCCACTGAAGCTTTCTTT
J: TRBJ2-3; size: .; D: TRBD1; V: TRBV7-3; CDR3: CASSLTGVEDTQYF; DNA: TGTGCCAGCAGCCTGACAGGGGTTGAAGATACGCAGTATTTT
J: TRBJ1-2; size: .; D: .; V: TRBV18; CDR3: CASSPPSTSYGYTF; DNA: TGTGCCAGCTCACCACCGTCAACCTCCTATGGCTACACCTTC
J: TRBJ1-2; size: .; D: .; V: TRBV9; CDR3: CASSVESGHLYGYTF; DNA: TGTGCCAGCAGCGTAGAGTCTGGGCACCTCTATGGCTACACCTTC
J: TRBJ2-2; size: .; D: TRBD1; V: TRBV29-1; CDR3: CSVEKGTANTGELFF; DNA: TGCAGCGTTGAGAAAGGGACAGCGAACACCGGGGAGCTGTTTTTT
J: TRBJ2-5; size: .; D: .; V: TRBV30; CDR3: CAWGEETQYF; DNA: TGTGCCTGGGGGGAGGAGACCCAGTACTTC
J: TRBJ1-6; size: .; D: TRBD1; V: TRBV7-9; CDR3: CASSSWTGEASPLHF; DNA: TGTGCCAGCAGCTCCTGGACAGGGGAGGCTTCACCCCTCCACTTT
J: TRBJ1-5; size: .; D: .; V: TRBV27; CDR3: CATAPASVGNQPQHF; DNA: TGTGCCACCGCACCCGCCTCTGTGGGCAATCAGCCCCAGCATTTT
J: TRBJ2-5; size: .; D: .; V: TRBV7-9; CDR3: CASSPTAGETQYF; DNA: TGTGCCAGCAGCCCCACGGCGGGGGAGACCCAGTACTTC
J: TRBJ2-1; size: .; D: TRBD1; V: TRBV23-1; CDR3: CASSQSRTGFHEQFF; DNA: TGCGCCAGCAGTCAATCGCGGACAGGGTTCCATGAGCAGTTCTTC
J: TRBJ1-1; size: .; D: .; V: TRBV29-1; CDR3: CSASTWNTEAFF; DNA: TGCAGCGCATCGACTTGGAACACTGAAGCTTTCTTT
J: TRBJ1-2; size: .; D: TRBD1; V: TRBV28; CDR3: CASSSPGQGANYGYTF; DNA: TGTGCCAGCAGTTCGCCGGGACAGGGGGCCAACTATGGCTACACCTTC
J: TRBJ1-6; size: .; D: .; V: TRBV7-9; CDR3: CASSAARTLDSPLHF; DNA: TGTGCCAGCAGCGCGGCAAGGACCTTGGATTCACCCCTCCACTTT
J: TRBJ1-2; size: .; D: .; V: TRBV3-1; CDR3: CASSQDWEPYGYTF; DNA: TGTGCCAGCAGCCAAGATTGGGAACCGTATGGCTACACCTTC
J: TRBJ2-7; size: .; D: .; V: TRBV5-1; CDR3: CASSRPTGSPNGDEQYF; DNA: TGCGCCAGCAGCCGCCCCACAGGGAGTCCAAACGGGGACGAGCAGTACTTC
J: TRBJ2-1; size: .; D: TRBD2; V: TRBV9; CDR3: CASSGSSGTSGRSSSYNEQFF; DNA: TGTGCCAGCAGCGGATCATCCGGGACTAGCGGTCGAAGTAGCTCCTACAATGAGCAGTTCTTC